Listed below are T cell receptor beta chains from one sample, sequenced in a study of PD-1 blockade in classical Hodgkin lymphoma. The assay was immunoSEQ multiplex PCR, and TCRdb's table has in-frame clones only and misses some. The table shows tens of thousands of clones, with around 87% occurring only once. The source was peripheral blood mononuclear cells (PBMCs), collected at baseline. These receptors were taken from a human donor with classical Hodgkin lymphoma. CDR3s include the opening cysteine and the closing phenylalanine or tryptophan. D genes are given only for firm matches. The size of a clone is reported for some rows only, either as once, few or many, or as a class for expanded clones.

j_call v_call d_call clone_size cdr3_nt cdr3_aa
TRBJ2-3 TRBV7-9 - - TGTGCCAGCAGCTTAGCAGTAGATACGCAGTATTTT CASSLAVDTQYF
TRBJ2-1 TRBV19 - - TGTGCCAGTAGTAGAGACCAGGGGAATGAGCAGTTCTTC CASSRDQGNEQFF
TRBJ2-1 TRBV6-1 TRBD2 - TGTGCCAGCAGGGGGACTAGATACTCCTACAATGAGCAGTTCTTC CASRGTRYSYNEQFF
TRBJ2-1 TRBV6-6 - once TGTGCCAGCAGTTACGCGGTCTTGGGGAATGAGCAGTTCTTC CASSYAVLGNEQFF
TRBJ2-3 TRBV5-1 TRBD1 - TGCGCCAGCAGGAGGGGACAGCACACAGATACGCAGTATTTT CASRRGQHTDTQYF
TRBJ2-7 TRBV5-3 - - TGTGCCAGCAGCTTGAAAAAGGGTTACGAGCAGTACTTC CASSLKKGYEQYF
TRBJ2-7 TRBV19 - - TGTGCCAGTAGTATTGCCCCCCGGGACTTCGAGCAGTACTTC CASSIAPRDFEQYF
TRBJ1-1 TRBV6-5 TRBD1 - TGTGCCAGCAGTTACCCCCTGGACAGGGGGGGCACTGAAGCTTTCTTT CASSYPLDRGGTEAFF
TRBJ2-2 TRBV28 - - TGTGCCAGCTCTGTGGACCTAACGTCCACCGGGGAGCTGTTTTTT CASSVDLTSTGELFF
TRBJ2-3 TRBV5-1 - - TGCGCCAGCAGCTTGCGGCTCGCTAGCAGCACAGATACGCAGTATTTT CASSLRLASSTDTQYF
TRBJ2-7 TRBV6-5 - - TGTGCCAGCACCACGGACTTGAGCTCCTACGAGCAGTACTTC CASTTDLSSYEQYF
TRBJ1-5 TRBV28 - - TGTGCCAGCATCAGGAGTAGCAATCAGCCCCAGCATTTT CASIRSSNQPQHF
TRBJ2-7 TRBV2 TRBD2 - TGTGCCAGCAGTGTCGGGCTAGCGGGAGGGGGCTACGAGCAGTACTTC CASSVGLAGGGYEQYF
TRBJ1-1 TRBV7-3 - - TGTGCCAGCAGCAGCAGATCCCAGGGGTTCACTGAAGCTTTCTTT CASSSRSQGFTEAFF
TRBJ2-7 TRBV18 TRBD1 - TGTGCCAGCTCACCTGGGACAGGGGACTACGAGCAGTACTTC CASSPGTGDYEQYF
TRBJ2-7 TRBV19 - - TGTGCCAGTAGTATTATTGGGTCGGGGAGGACGGGGGAGCAGTACTTC CASSIIGSGRTGEQYF
TRBJ1-2 TRBV7-9 - - TGTGCCAGCAGCTTAAGGGTAATTTGGTATGGCTACACCTTC CASSLRVIWYGYTF
TRBJ2-7 TRBV19 TRBD1 - TGTGCCAGTAGTATAGGACAGGGCCGCGAGCAGTACTTC CASSIGQGREQYF
TRBJ1-2 TRBV5-4 - - TGTGCCAGCAGCTCCATAGGGGAAGGTGACTATGGCTACACCTTC CASSSIGEGDYGYTF
TRBJ2-3 TRBV5-6 TRBD1 - TGTGCCAGCAGCTTGGCGACAGGGGGCGGCACAGATACGCAGTATTTT CASSLATGGGTDTQYF
TRBJ2-6 TRBV23-1 - - TGCGCCAGCAGTCGCCGCATCCCAAGTACCCTCTTCTCTGGGGCCAACGTCCTGACTTTC CASSRRIPSTLFSGANVLTF
TRBJ2-2 TRBV27 - - TGTGCCAGCAGTCAACAGGGGAGGGACACCGGGGAGCTGTTTTTT CASSQQGRDTGELFF
TRBJ1-2 TRBV19 - - TGTGCCAGTAGTATACAACAGGGCCGGGATGGCTACACCTTC CASSIQQGRDGYTF
TRBJ1-5 TRBV18 TRBD1 - TGTGCCAGCTCACCAGGGACAGGGATGGGCAATCAGCCCCAGCATTTT CASSPGTGMGNQPQHF
TRBJ1-1 TRBV2 - few TGTGCCAGCAGTGAAGGATGGGGGGCGAACACTGAAGCTTTCTTT CASSEGWGANTEAFF
TRBJ1-4 TRBV7-3 - - TGTGCCAGCAGCCTCCCCCCCCACAGCGCAACTAATGAAAAACTGTTTTTT CASSLPPHSATNEKLFF
TRBJ2-1 TRBV6-4 - - TGTGCCAGCAGAGACGAGGGGGATATAGGTGAGCAGTTCTTC CASRDEGDIGEQFF
TRBJ1-5 TRBV10-3 - - TGTGCCATCAGTGAGCCTTCAGGGGGCAATCAGCCCCAGCATTTT CAISEPSGGNQPQHF
TRBJ2-2 TRBV7-9 - - TGTGCCAGGAGCACCGGGGAGCTGTTTTTT CARSTGELFF
TRBJ2-7 TRBV18 - - TGTGCCAGCTCACCTCTAGGCAGGGACCCCTCCTACGAGCAGTACTTC CASSPLGRDPSYEQYF
TRBJ2-5 TRBV11-2 TRBD1 - TGTGCCAGCAGCTCCGGGACAGGGGGCTTAGAGACCCAGTACTTC CASSSGTGGLETQYF
TRBJ2-7 TRBV7-9 - - TGTGCCAGCAGCTTACGGTTCTACGAGCAGTACTTC CASSLRFYEQYF